Each of the 16 T cell receptor beta chains below was sequenced from the same sample in a study of blood T cell repertoires in COVID-19. Profiled with immunoSEQ multiplex PCR; TCRdb holds only in-frame clones, not every one. The profile shows about 260,000 clones, roughly 83% of them singletons. Sequencing was done on a sample of PBMCs or T cells enriched from blood (not recorded which). The receptor source for this set is a woman aged 45-65 years who had recovered from COVID-19.

V gene TRBV5-6 combines with J gene TRBJ1-4; 10 nucleotides line up with TRBD1. Germline V CDR1 and CDR2: SGHDT, YYEEEE. J was trimmed by 8 bases and V by 5 bases; bases with no gene match: 9. The CDR3 contains 15 residues. CDR3 DNA: TGTGCCAGCAGTCGGGACAGGGGATTAAGGGAAAAACTGTTTTTT. It specifies CASSRDRGLREKLFF.

The chain recombines TRBV5-1 with TRBJ2-7, with 7 bases matching TRBD1. This CDR3 comprises 15 residues. Germline values: CDR1 SGHRS, CDR2 YFSETQ. Germline trimming cut 2 bases from V and 4 bases from J; bases unmatched to any gene: 9. The CDR3 here is CASSLWTGQGYEQYF. The CDR3 DNA is TGCGCCAGCAGCTTATGGACAGGACAAGGGTACGAGCAGTACTTC.

This clone was detected only a few times. The chain combines TRBV4-3 with TRBJ1-1; 7 positions agree with TRBD1. Trimming at V came to 3 bases and at J to 1 base, leaving 5 bases not matched to a gene. The CDR3 runs to 15 residues. Germline CDR1 reads LGHNA; CDR2 reads YSLEER. This CDR3 reads CASSHRQGSNTEAFF. DNA of the CDR3: TGCGCCAGCAGCCATAGACAGGGATCGAACACTGAAGCTTTCTTT.

V and J are TRBV28 and TRBJ1-5, with D uncertain. Germline V gene data show CDR1 as MDHEN and CDR2 as SYDVKM. CDR3 length: 13 amino acids. V lost 2 bases and J lost 4, with 6 bases in between. CDR3 in DNA: TGTGCCAGCAGTTTACAGCGTAATCAGCCCCAGCATTTT. Translation gives CASSLQRNQPQHF.

This chain uses TRBV4-1 with TRBJ2-2, with 7 nucleotides matching TRBD1. The CDR3 contains 16 residues. Germline V gene sequence: CDR1 MGHRA, CDR2 YSYEKL. Germline trimming cut 5 bases from V and 1 base from J; bases unmatched to any gene: 7. The CDR3 spells CASSLRTGENTGELFF. In nucleotides, the CDR3 is TGCGCCAGCAGCTTACGGACAGGCGAGAACACCGGGGAGCTGTTTTTT.

This chain connects TRBV5-1 to TRBJ1-1; TRBD1 matches 9 bases. The CDR3 sequence is 15 residues long. The V gene end was trimmed by 4 bases and the J gene end by 1 base; junction bases not matched to a gene: 5. Germline V gene sequence: CDR1 SGHRS, CDR2 YFSETQ. CDR3 sequence: CASSHWDRENTEAFF. CDR3 in DNA: TGCGCCAGCAGCCACTGGGACAGGGAGAACACTGAAGCTTTCTTT.

The gene calls are TRBV20-1 and TRBJ2-2; D remains ambiguous. The V gene's germline CDR1 is DFQATT and CDR2 SNEGSKA (reference sequence). V shed 6 bases and J shed 4 bases, with 6 bases lying between them. This CDR3 is 11 amino acids long. The CDR3 reads CSAPLTGELFF. The DNA of the CDR3 is TGCAGTGCACCACTCACCGGGGAGCTGTTTTTT.

V usage is TRBV4-2 and J usage is TRBJ2-5, with 9 nucleotides matching TRBD2. The CDR3 runs 17 residues. J was trimmed by 5 bases and V by 4 bases; bases with no gene match: 14. In germline, CDR1 is LGHNA, CDR2 YNFKEQ. This CDR3 reads CASSPHGSREGRETQYF. The CDR3 nucleotides read TGTGCCAGCAGCCCGCACGGCTCGCGGGAGGGCCGGGAGACCCAGTACTTC.

This rearrangement joins TRBV2 to TRBJ1-1; TRBD1 agrees at 8 bases. The germline V gene encodes CDR1 SNHLY and CDR2 FYNNEI. Germline trimming cut 9 bases from V and 1 base from J; bases unmatched to any gene: 4. This CDR3 is 13 amino acids long. CDR3 coding DNA: TGTGCCAGTGTAACAGGGGGGAACACTGAAGCTTTCTTT. The encoded protein is CASVTGGNTEAFF.

J is TRBJ1-2 and V is TRBV28, with no clear D. V lost 7 bases and J lost 4, with 16 bases in between. The CDR3 totals 14 residues. CDR1 is MDHEN, CDR2 SYDVKM, per germline. The CDR3 nucleotides are TGTGCCAGCACCCCCACAGAGTCATCCTATGGCTACACCTTC. Translated, it gives CASTPTESSYGYTF.

The chain links TRBV11-3 to TRBJ2-2; D not resolved. Trimming stripped 5 bases from V and 5 bases from J, with 12 bases between. The CDR3 loop spans 14 amino acids. Germline CDR1 reads SGHNT; CDR2 reads YENEEA. The CDR3 nucleotides are TGTGCCAGCAGCGCCAACAGACAAACCGGGGAGCTGTTTTTT. Amino acids: CASSANRQTGELFF. Drawing the rest from reference TRBV11-3 and TRBJ2-2, the complete variable domain is EAGVVQSPRYKIIEKKQPVAFWCNPISGHNTLYWYLQNLGQGPELLIRYENEEAVDDSQLPKDRFSAERLKGVDSTLKIQPAELGDSAVYLCASSANRQTGELFFGEGSRLTVL.

This clone was counted a few times. CDR3 residues: CASSPRPPDRGLHYGYTF. Written as DNA, the CDR3 is TGTGCCAGCAGTCCCCGACCCCCAGACAGGGGACTCCACTATGGCTACACCTTC. The chain uses TRBV6-6 and TRBJ1-2; 8 positions agree with TRBD1. The CDR3 is 18 amino acids. The J segment lost 3 bases and the V segment lost 5 bases, leaving 17 bases of the junction unmatched. From germline, CDR1 is MNHNY and CDR2 SVGAGI (reference sequence).

The V and J genes are TRBV12-3 or TRBV12-4 and TRBJ1-1; D remains unclear. V was shortened by 4 bases and J by 7 bases, with 13 bases between the two germline ends. The CDR3 extends over 13 amino acids. As DNA, the CDR3 is TGTGCCAGCAGTTCGGAAGGTCGAGGTGAAGCTTTCTTT. Translated: CASSSEGRGEAFF.

Here the CDR3 DNA reads TGCGCCAGCAGCAGCTTGGGACAGAACACCGGGGAGCTGTTTTTT. Translated: CASSSLGQNTGELFF. The chain joins TRBV4-3 to TRBJ2-2, with D perhaps matching TRBD1 (6 bases). Per the germline V gene, CDR1 is LGHNA and CDR2 is YSLEER. Between the trimmed V and J ends, which lost 5 bases and 1 base, there was a span of 11 bases. The CDR3 is 15 amino acids.

This chain joins TRBV6-5 and TRBJ1-3; possible D gene TRBD1, 6 bases. Trimming left V 6 bases short and J 5 bases short, with 11 bases between. This CDR3 is 13 amino acids long. Germline V CDR1 and CDR2: MNHEY, SVGAGI. The CDR3 region has the DNA TGTGCCAGCAGGACCCGGGACAGAAACACCATATATTTT. Translation: CASRTRDRNTIYF.

This chain links TRBV25-1 with TRBJ2-2; 11 bases align to TRBD1. V was pared by 7 bases and J by 6 bases, with 7 bases of the junction left unmatched. The germline CDR1 and CDR2 sequences are MGHDK and SYGVNS. This CDR3 has 15 residues. The CDR3 DNA reads as TGTGCCAGCAACCCGGACAGGGGGCGCGCCGGGGAGCTGTTTTTT. Amino acids: CASNPDRGRAGELFF.